Reported below is one T cell receptor (beta chain). This sample was taken from a study of T cell responses to AZD1222 COVID-19 vaccine. Per the germline V gene, CDR1 is ENHRY and CDR2 is SYGVKD. Trimming took 8 bases from V and 7 from J, leaving 17 bases between them. The CDR3 covers 13 residues. The method was immunoSEQ multiplex PCR; TCRdb's version includes in-frame clones alone and lacks a portion of them. This sample has 150,000 to 200,000 clones, with 80% to 95% found just once. Sequenced material: peripheral blood, taken 28 days after the second AZD1222 dose. The chain employs TRBV10-3 and TRBJ1-1; D unresolved. This clonotype originated in an adult who received the AZD1222 COVID-19 vaccine. CDR3: CAIHSPGAGEAFF. CDR3 in DNA: TGTGCCATCCACTCGCCCGGAGCGGGTGAAGCTTTCTTT.